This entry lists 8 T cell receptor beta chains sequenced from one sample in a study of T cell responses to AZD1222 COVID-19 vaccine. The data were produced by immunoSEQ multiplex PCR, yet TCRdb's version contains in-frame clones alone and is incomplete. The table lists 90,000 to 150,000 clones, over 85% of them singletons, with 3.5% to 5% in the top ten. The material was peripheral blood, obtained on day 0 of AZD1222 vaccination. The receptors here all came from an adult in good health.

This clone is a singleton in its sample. The CDR3 bases are TGCGCCAGCAGCTCCGGACAGTCCTCTGGAAACACCATATATTTT. Translation gives CASSSGQSSGNTIYF. V gene TRBV5-1 combines with J gene TRBJ1-3, with D possibly being TRBD1 (6 bases). In germline, CDR1 is SGHRS, CDR2 YFSETQ. The CDR3 contains 15 residues. The V end was cut by 3 bases, the J end by 0 bases, with 10 bases between.

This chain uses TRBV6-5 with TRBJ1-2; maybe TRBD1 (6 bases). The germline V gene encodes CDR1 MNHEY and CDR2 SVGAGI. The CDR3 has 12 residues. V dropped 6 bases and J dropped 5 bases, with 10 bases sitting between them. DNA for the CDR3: TGTGCCAGCAGCACAACAGGGTATGGCTACACCTTC. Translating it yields CASSTTGYGYTF.

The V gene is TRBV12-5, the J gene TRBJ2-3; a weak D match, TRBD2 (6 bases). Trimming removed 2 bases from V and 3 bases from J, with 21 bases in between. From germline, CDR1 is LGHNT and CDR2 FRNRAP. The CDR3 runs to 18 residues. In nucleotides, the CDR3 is TGTGCTAGTGGTTTGCCGATGCGTTGGGGCGGGATAACAGATACGCAGTATTTT. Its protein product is CASGLPMRWGGITDTQYF.

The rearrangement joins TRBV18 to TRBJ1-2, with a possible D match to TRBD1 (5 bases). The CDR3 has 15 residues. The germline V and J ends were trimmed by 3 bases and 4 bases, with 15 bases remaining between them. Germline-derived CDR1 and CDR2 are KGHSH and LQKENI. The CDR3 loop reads CASSPRGAGSYGYTF. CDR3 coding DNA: TGTGCCAGCTCACCCCGAGGGGCTGGTAGCTATGGCTACACCTTC.

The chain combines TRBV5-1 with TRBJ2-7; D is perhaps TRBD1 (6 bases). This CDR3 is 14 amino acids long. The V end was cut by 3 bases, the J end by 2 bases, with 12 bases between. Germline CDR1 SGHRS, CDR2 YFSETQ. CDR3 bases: TGCGCCAGCAGCTCGGGACAACCAACCTACGAGCAGTACTTC. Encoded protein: CASSSGQPTYEQYF.

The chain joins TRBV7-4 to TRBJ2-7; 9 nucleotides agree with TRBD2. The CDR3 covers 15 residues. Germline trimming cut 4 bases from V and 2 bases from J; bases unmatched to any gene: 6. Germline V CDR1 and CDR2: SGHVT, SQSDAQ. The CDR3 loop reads CASSSMGGGAYEQYF. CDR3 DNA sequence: TGTGCCAGCAGCTCGATGGGCGGGGGGGCCTACGAGCAGTACTTC. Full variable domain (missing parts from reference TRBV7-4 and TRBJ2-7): GAGVSQSPRYKVAKRGRDVALRCDSISGHVTLYWYRQTLGQGSEVLTYSQSDAQRDKSGRPSGRFSAERPERSVSTLKIQRTEQGDSAVYLCASSSMGGGAYEQYFGPGTRLTVT.

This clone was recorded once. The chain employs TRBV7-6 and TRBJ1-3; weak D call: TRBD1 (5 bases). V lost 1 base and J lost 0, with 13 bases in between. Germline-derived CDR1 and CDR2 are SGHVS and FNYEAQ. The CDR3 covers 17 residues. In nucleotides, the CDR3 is TGTGCCAGCAGCTTAGATACTGGGGCAGTCTCTGGAAACACCATATATTTT. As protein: CASSLDTGAVSGNTIYF. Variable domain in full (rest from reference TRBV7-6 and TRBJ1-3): GAGVSQSPRYKVTKRGQDVALRCDPISGHVSLYWYRQALGQGPEFLTYFNYEAQQDKSGLPNDRFSAERPEGSISTLTIQRTEQRDSAMYRCASSLDTGAVSGNTIYFGEGSWLTVV.

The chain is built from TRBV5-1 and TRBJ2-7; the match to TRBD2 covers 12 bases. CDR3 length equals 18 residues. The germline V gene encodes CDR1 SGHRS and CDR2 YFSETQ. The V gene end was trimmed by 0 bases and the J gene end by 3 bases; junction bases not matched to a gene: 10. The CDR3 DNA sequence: TGCGCCAGCAGCTTGGGGCTAGCGGGAGGGCCTTCGCTCTACGAGCAGTACTTC. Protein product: CASSLGLAGGPSLYEQYF.